Listed below are T cell receptor beta chains from one sample, sequenced in a study of cytomegalovirus exposure and HLA in healthy donors. Only in-frame clones appear in the TCRdb table, and some are missing; sequencing was by immunoSEQ multiplex PCR. The sample records some 190,000 clones, roughly a tenth being singletons. Sequenced: PBMCs. These receptors all come from a woman aged 25-40 years in good health and CMV-seropositive. CDR3s leave out the opening cysteine and the closing phenylalanine or tryptophan. Fields, in order: V gene, J gene, CDR3 protein.

V: TRBV2; J: TRBJ2-7; CDR3: ASTLAGAPHEQY
V: TRBV5-8; J: TRBJ2-3; CDR3: ASSLDSGSPDTQY
V: TRBV9; J: TRBJ1-4; CDR3: ASSPIGTGSGEKLF
V: TRBV2; J: TRBJ2-7; CDR3: ASRDTLSYEQY
V: TRBV30; J: TRBJ2-3; CDR3: AFSEGGNTQY
V: TRBV5-5; J: TRBJ1-4; CDR3: ASSLKGRMDEKLF
V: TRBV11-2; J: TRBJ2-7; CDR3: ASSSAGTSAYEQY
V: TRBV5-1; J: TRBJ1-3; CDR3: ASSSAPTLGNTIY
V: TRBV10-2; J: TRBJ2-7; CDR3: ASSTRTSGTHEQY
V: TRBV5-1; J: TRBJ2-5; CDR3: ASSQIAGGQETQY
V: TRBV7-9; J: TRBJ2-5; CDR3: ASSLDRGGQETQY
V: TRBV18; J: TRBJ2-3; CDR3: ASSPSSGDTQY
V: TRBV6-1; J: TRBJ1-1; CDR3: ASSDQQVNTEAF
V: TRBV18; J: TRBJ2-2; CDR3: ASSPLRGRTSGTITGELF
V: TRBV5-6; J: TRBJ2-7; CDR3: ASSLGGRAISYEQY
V: TRBV14; J: TRBJ2-2; CDR3: ASNPRGAGELF
V: TRBV10-1; J: TRBJ2-7; CDR3: ASSSGTSGSLSSYEQY
V: TRBV5-4; J: TRBJ2-1; CDR3: ASSLAHRYNEQF
V: TRBV7-3; J: TRBJ2-3; CDR3: ASRFTTGQGEYNGATDTQY
V: TRBV6-5; J: TRBJ2-5; CDR3: ASSYSGWPGETQY
V: TRBV5-1; J: TRBJ2-7; CDR3: ASSLAGLEGYEQY
V: TRBV30; J: NA; CDR3: AWSSKTGDLPPYEQY
V: TRBV11-2; J: TRBJ1-1; CDR3: ASSFSTANTEAF
V: TRBV5-1; J: TRBJ2-1; CDR3: ASSITPSYNEQF
V: TRBV5-6; J: TRBJ2-7; CDR3: ASSAMTGAYEQY
V: TRBV29-1; J: TRBJ1-2; CDR3: SVETGAYGYT
V: TRBV7-6; J: TRBJ2-7; CDR3: ASSSGGLPGEQY
V: TRBV7-9; J: TRBJ2-6; CDR3: ASSLGQGVTSGANVLT